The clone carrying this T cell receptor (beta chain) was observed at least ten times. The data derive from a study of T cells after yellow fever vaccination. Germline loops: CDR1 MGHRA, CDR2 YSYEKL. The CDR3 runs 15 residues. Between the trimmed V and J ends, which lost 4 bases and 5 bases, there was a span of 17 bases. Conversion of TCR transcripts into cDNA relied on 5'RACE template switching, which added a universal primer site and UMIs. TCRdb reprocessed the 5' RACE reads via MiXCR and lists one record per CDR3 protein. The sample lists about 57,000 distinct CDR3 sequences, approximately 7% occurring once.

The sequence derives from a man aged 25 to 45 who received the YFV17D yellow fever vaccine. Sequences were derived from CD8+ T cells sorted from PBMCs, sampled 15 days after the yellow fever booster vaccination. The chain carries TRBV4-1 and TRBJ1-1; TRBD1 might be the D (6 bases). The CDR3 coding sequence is TGCGCCAGCAGCCTCCCCGGCAGGGGTGGGACTGAAGCTTTCTTT. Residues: CASSLPGRGGTEAFF.